The 14 T cell receptor beta chains in this list originate from one sample, sequenced in a study of breast tumors, draining lymph nodes, adjacent tissues. From the multiplex PCR reads, TCRdb called clonotypes with MiXCR, one entry per CDR3 protein. The data show about 180,000 distinct CDR3 sequences, roughly 30% seen once. Axillary draining lymph nodes of breast cancer patients supplied the node samples. Sequenced: axillary lymph node tissue. The origin of the receptors is a female donor with breast cancer. Some clones in this sample may be carry-over from other donors' samples.

To note about this clonotype: At one of its ends the junction is not consistent with the germline gene, which may arise from a read error. V usage is TRBV28 and J usage is TRBJ1-2; no firm D call. This CDR3 has 12 amino acids. Germline V gene sequence: CDR1 MDHEN, CDR2 SYDVKM. The CDR3 DNA sequence: TGTGCCTGCAGTTCCACTAACTATGGCTACACCTTC. It encodes CACSSTNYGYTF.

In regard to this clonotype: No conserved phenylalanine or tryptophan ends this CDR3, so it is likely a read error. The chain links TRBV24-1 to TRBJ2-2, with a weak D call TRBD1 (5 bases). The CDR3 runs 12 residues. The germline CDR1 and CDR2 sequences are KGHDR and SFDVKD. The CDR3 DNA reads TGTGCCAGCAGTTTAGGGGCCGGGGAGCTGTTTTCT. It translates to CASSLGAGELFS.

This chain links TRBV12-3 or TRBV12-4 with TRBJ2-3, with D perhaps given as TRBD1 or TRBD2 (5 bases each). Trimming cost V 6 bases and J 11 bases, with 21 bases left between them. The CDR3 spans 14 residues. The CDR3 loop reads CASSHPIPGGGQYF. The CDR3 DNA sequence: TGTGCCAGCAGCCATCCAATTCCTGGGGGTGGGCAGTATTTT.

The J gene is TRBJ2-6, the V gene TRBV4-2, with D possibly TRBD2 on 6 matching bases. The CDR3 totals 16 residues. Germline assignment: CDR1 LGHNA and CDR2 YNFKEQ. Trimming took 0 bases from V and 4 from J, leaving 10 bases between them. The CDR3 protein is CASSQEGLAGANVLTF. CDR3 DNA: TGTGCCAGCAGCCAAGAGGGTCTAGCGGGGGCCAACGTCCTGACTTTC.

This clonotype was detected many times. The rearrangement links TRBV12-5 to TRBJ2-3; 8 nucleotides match TRBD1. From germline, CDR1 is LGHNT and CDR2 FRNRAP. This CDR3 is built from 12 residues. V lost 5 bases and J lost 8; bases outside the gene matches: 3. The CDR3 DNA reads as TGTGCTAGTGGTCCACAGGGGGGTACGCAGTATTTT. Amino acid sequence: CASGPQGGTQYF.

The chain employs TRBV5-4 and TRBJ2-1, with a tentative D call TRBD2 (7 bases). This CDR3 contains 16 residues. V was pared by 3 bases and J by 2 bases, with 15 bases between. Germline V gives CDR1 SGHNT, CDR2 YYREEE (reference sequence). CDR3 region: CASSSATGGPYNEQFF. The CDR3 coding sequence is TGTGCCAGCAGCTCGGCGACCGGGGGGCCCTACAATGAGCAGTTCTTC.

The chain combines TRBV9 with TRBJ1-3; 7 nucleotides line up with TRBD1. Germline-derived CDR1 and CDR2 are SGDLS and YYNGEE. CDR3 length: 14 residues. V lost 3 bases and J lost 4; bases outside the gene matches: 4. CDR3 nucleotide sequence: TGTGCCAGCAGCGAGGGGACAGTCGGAAACACCATATATTTT. Residues: CASSEGTVGNTIYF.

This clonotype was seen at least ten times. At one end, the junction sequence differs from germline, possibly due to a read error. This chain joins TRBV27 and TRBJ1-2; perhaps TRBD1 as D (6 bases). Germline V gives CDR1 MNHEY, CDR2 SMNVEV (reference sequence). The CDR3 sequence is 13 residues long. CDR3 sequence: CASSPLEGGQRIF. In DNA, the CDR3 is TGTGCCAGCAGTCCACTGGAAGGAGGACAGCGAATCTTC.

This clonotype was recorded a few times. V and J are TRBV2 and TRBJ1-1; D gene uncertain. This CDR3 contains 13 residues. Germline CDR1 reads SNHLY; CDR2 reads FYNNEI. V was cut by 6 bases and J by 0 bases, with 8 bases left in between. The CDR3 spells CASSVGMNTEAFF. DNA of the CDR3: TGTGCCAGCAGCGTCGGGATGAACACTGAAGCTTTCTTT. The full variable domain, in which reference TRBV2 and TRBJ1-1 provide the parts outside the CDR3, is EPEVTQTPSHQVTQMGQEVILRCVPISNHLYFYWYRQILGQKVEFLVSFYNNEISEKSEIFDDQFSVERPDGSNFTLKIRSTKLEDSAMYFCASSVGMNTEAFFGQGTRLTVV.

This clonotype was detected many times. The chain couples TRBV20-1 to TRBJ2-6; D is undetermined. The V gene lost 5 bases and the J gene lost 1 base, with 18 bases spanning the gap. The V gene's germline CDR1 is DFQATT and CDR2 SNEGSKA (reference sequence). This CDR3 has 17 amino acids. The CDR3 here is CSARPSYSTSGANVLTF. The CDR3 DNA reads TGCAGTGCTCGGCCGTCGTACTCCACATCTGGGGCCAACGTCCTGACTTTC.

Turning to this clonotype: Since the CDR3 does not end with the conserved phenylalanine or tryptophan, this likely comes from a read error. The chain recombines TRBV4-2 with TRBJ1-4; D possibly corresponds to TRBD1 (6 bases). The germline V gene has CDR1 LGHNA and CDR2 YNFKEQ. Trimming left V 5 bases short and J 3 bases short, with 22 bases between. The CDR3 contains 18 residues. The CDR3 here is CASSSLIGGGVSNEKLFS. CDR3 in DNA: TGTGCCAGCAGCTCCCTTATTGGAGGGGGAGTCTCTAATGAAAAACTGTTTTCT.

With respect to this clonotype: A single base separates this from a much larger clone, so it may be a read error. The chain carries TRBV6-5 and TRBJ1-5; D remains ambiguous. Germline-derived CDR1 and CDR2 are MNHEY and SVGAGI. The CDR3 spans 14 residues. The CDR3 nucleotides read TGTGCCAGCAGTCACTCGATAGAAAATCAGCCCCAGCATTTT. It translates to CASSHSIENQPQHF.

This clonotype was seen a few times. This could be a read error, since a much larger clone is one nucleotide away. The chain links TRBV7-2 to TRBJ2-5, with no clear D. Germline V gene lookup returns CDR1 SGHTA and CDR2 FQGNSA. The CDR3 loop spans 15 amino acids. CDR3 residues: CASSLVTLTGETQHF. The CDR3 coding sequence is TGTGCCAGCAGCTTAGTGACCCTTACCGGAGAGACCCAGCACTTC.

This clonotype was seen at least ten times. The V call is TRBV19, the J call TRBJ2-5; 7 nucleotides agree with TRBD2. CDR1 is LNHDA, CDR2 SQIVND, per germline (reference sequence). Trimming removed 3 bases from V and 0 bases from J; junction bases left unmatched: 10. The CDR3 runs 17 residues. CDR3 region: CASSMGSGGPYQETQYF. As DNA, the CDR3 is TGTGCCAGTAGTATGGGGTCGGGGGGACCGTACCAAGAGACCCAGTACTTC.